A single sample is the source of the 15 T cell receptor beta chains below, sequenced in a study of cytomegalovirus exposure and HLA in healthy donors. PCR was performed using 60 Vbeta and 13 Jbeta primers. TCRdb's table, derived via immunoSEQ multiplex PCR, lists solely in-frame clones and lacks some. The sample includes hundreds of thousands of clones, around four fifths seen only once; the top ten take 0.45% to 0.5%. Material for sequencing was PBMCs. Source of these receptors: a boy aged 5-17 years in good health and CMV-seronegative.

The CDR3 reads CAGGGRTNEKLFF. In DNA, the CDR3 is TGTGCCGGGGGTGGGAGAACTAATGAAAAACTGTTTTTT. The rearrangement links TRBV30 to TRBJ1-4; D perhaps matches TRBD1 (5 bases). Germline CDR1 is GTSNPN and CDR2 is SVGIG (reference sequence). The CDR3 extends over 13 amino acids. Between the trimmed V and J ends, which lost 8 bases and 1 base, there was a span of 11 bases.

In nucleotides, the CDR3 is TGTGCCAGCTCACCTAGCTGGTCTAACTATGGCTACACCTTC. Encoded protein: CASSPSWSNYGYTF. V usage is TRBV18 and J usage is TRBJ1-2; D gene unclear. Trimming left V 3 bases short and J 0 bases short, with 8 bases between. The CDR3 spans 14 residues. Germline assignment: CDR1 KGHSH and CDR2 LQKENI.

This clone has a single count. The chain uses TRBV19 and TRBJ2-5; 9 positions agree with TRBD2. CDR3 length equals 15 residues. V shed 4 bases, J shed 4 bases, and the junction held 7 bases outside the gene matches. Germline CDR1 LNHDA, CDR2 SQIVND (reference sequence). The CDR3 region is CASSNGGRAGETQYF. CDR3 DNA sequence: TGTGCCAGTAGTAACGGCGGGAGGGCCGGAGAGACCCAGTACTTC.

The rearrangement uses TRBV15 and TRBJ2-7; 10 bases match TRBD2. Per the germline V gene, CDR1 is LNHNV and CDR2 is YYDKDF (reference sequence). The V and J ends lost 2 bases and 0 bases, in that order; junction bases with no gene match: 1. The CDR3 has 15 amino acids. CDR3 coding DNA: TGTGCCACCAGCAGACGACTAGCGGGCTCCTACGAGCAGTACTTC. This codes for CATSRRLAGSYEQYF.

The genes are TRBV2 and TRBJ2-5, with 9 nucleotides matching TRBD1. This CDR3 region has 15 residues. V shed 5 bases, J shed 1 base, and the junction held 5 bases outside the gene matches. Germline assignment: CDR1 SNHLY and CDR2 FYNNEI. The CDR3 reads CASSLGQGSQETQYF. The CDR3 nucleotides are TGTGCCAGCAGTTTGGGACAGGGCAGCCAAGAGACCCAGTACTTC.

The chain joins TRBV4-1 to TRBJ1-4; 9 bases map to TRBD1. The CDR3 totals 16 residues. V lost 2 bases to trimming and J lost 7 bases; unmatched junction nucleotides: 8. The germline V gene encodes CDR1 MGHRA and CDR2 YSYEKL. The CDR3 nucleotides read TGCGCCAGCAGCCAATACAACAGGGGGCTTGGTGAAAAACTGTTTTTT. Amino acid sequence: CASSQYNRGLGEKLFF.

The chain links TRBV7-6 to TRBJ1-1; TRBD1 agrees at 8 bases. Germline V gene sequence: CDR1 SGHVS, CDR2 FNYEAQ. The trim removed 1 base at V and 8 bases at J, leaving 6 bases unmatched. CDR3 length equals 14 residues. The CDR3 DNA follows: TGTGCCAGCAGCTTAGTCGGGACAGGACCCGAAGCTTTCTTT. The encoded protein is CASSLVGTGPEAFF.

This clone was found once. The chain employs TRBV14 and TRBJ1-1, with D perhaps matching TRBD1 (5 bases). Trimming left V 3 bases short and J 3 bases short, with 29 bases between. In germline, CDR1 is SGHDN, CDR2 FVKESK. There are 20 residues in the CDR3. The CDR3 DNA reads TGTGCCAGCAGCCATTTTAAATATCGGGGCAGCGGGATCGGATACACTGAAGCTTTCTTT. It specifies CASSHFKYRGSGIGYTEAFF. Based on the CDR3 plus reference TRBV14 and TRBJ1-1, the full variable domain is EAGVTQFPSHSVIEKGQTVTLRCDPISGHDNLYWYRRVMGKEIKFLLHFVKESKQDESGMPNNRFLAERTGGTYSTLKVQPAELEDSGVYFCASSHFKYRGSGIGYTEAFFGQGTRLTVV.

The rearrangement uses TRBV2 and TRBJ1-3; 7 bases fit TRBD1. The CDR3 runs to 14 residues. V dropped 6 bases and J dropped 5; count of bases not matched to a gene: 7. Germline V gene sequence: CDR1 SNHLY, CDR2 FYNNEI. CDR3 in amino acids: CASRGDSHRNTIYF. CDR3 sequence (DNA): TGTGCCAGCAGGGGGGACAGCCATCGAAACACCATATATTTT.

The V gene is TRBV7-9, the J gene TRBJ2-1, with TRBD1 as a possible D gene (6 bases). The V and J ends lost 4 bases and 15 bases respectively, with 22 bases between them. The CDR3 totals 14 residues. Germline V gene sequence: CDR1 SEHNR, CDR2 FQNEAQ (reference sequence). CDR3 sequence reads: CASSSAGTPERVFF. The CDR3 nucleotides read TGTGCCAGCAGCTCGGCCGGGACACCCGAGAGGGTGTTCTTC. Looking up the rest from reference TRBV7-9 and TRBJ2-1 gives the full variable domain: DTGVSQNPRHKITKRGQNVTFRCDPISEHNRLYWYRQTLGQGPEFLTYFQNEAQLEKSRLLSDRFSAERPKGSFSTLEIQRTEQGDSAMYLCASSSAGTPERVFFGPGTRLTVL.

The chain couples TRBV30 to TRBJ2-7, with 7 nucleotides matching TRBD1. CDR3 length equals 14 residues. Germline V gene data show CDR1 as GTSNPN and CDR2 as SVGIG (reference sequence). V shed 3 bases and J 0 bases; nucleotides not matched to a gene: 5. CDR3 loop: CAWSAGGSSYEQYF. The CDR3 DNA reads TGTGCCTGGAGCGCAGGGGGTAGCTCCTACGAGCAGTACTTC.

V and J are TRBV11-2 and TRBJ1-2, with 9 bases matching TRBD1. V was clipped by 5 bases and J by 12 bases; unmatched bases: 16. Germline V gene lookup returns CDR1 SGHAT and CDR2 FQNNGV. The CDR3 loop spans 15 amino acids. CDR3 in amino acids: CASSSLRDRARFHTF. DNA of the CDR3: TGTGCCAGCAGCAGCCTCCGGGACAGGGCCCGGTTTCACACCTTC.

The chain has TRBV11-3 and TRBJ2-5; D might be TRBD2 (5 bases). Between the trimmed V and J ends, which lost 4 bases and 3 bases, there was a span of 15 bases. Germline loops: CDR1 SGHNT, CDR2 YENEEA. This CDR3 is built from 15 residues. In DNA, the CDR3 is TGTGCCAGCAGCTCTCCTTTCGGACTGAAAGAGACCCAGTACTTC. This gives the protein CASSSPFGLKETQYF.

This CDR3 is CASIEGVVTGEQFF. The CDR3 DNA reads TGTGCCAGCATCGAGGGGGTAGTCACAGGTGAGCAGTTCTTC. The rearrangement links TRBV2 to TRBJ2-1, with D possibly being TRBD1 (6 bases). CDR1 is SNHLY and CDR2 is FYNNEI in the germline V gene. Trimming shortened V by 7 bases and J by 9 bases, and 19 bases separated the two germline ends. The CDR3 contains 14 residues.

The chain joins TRBV9 to TRBJ2-7; possible D gene TRBD1, 6 bases. The CDR3 spans 17 residues. V lost 2 bases and J 5 bases, leaving 23 bases between the germline ends. Germline-derived CDR1 and CDR2 are SGDLS and YYNGEE. The CDR3 spells CASSVSTGKSEWHEQYF. CDR3 DNA: TGTGCCAGCAGCGTGAGTACAGGGAAATCCGAGTGGCACGAGCAGTACTTC.